This TCR beta chain derives from a study of beta chain features in type 1 diabetes listed by TCRdb under 2018. Regarding the complete study: No differences in mean age, gender distribution, total cell number or subset yield were found between patients and healthy donors. In the study, TCRB repertoires of sorted circulating CD4+ T cell subsets from recently diagnosed type 1 diabetes patients were compared with those of matched healthy donors. A total of roughly 100 million sorted cells were examined across all samples, and the number of cells per subset was strongly correlated with RNA yield. Whereas all 30 or so donors provided naive and central memory subsets, regulatory and stem cell-like memory subsets were isolated from just 8 patients and roughly eight healthy donors.

A single peripheral blood draw of 90 to 150 mL on average was collected from each donor into heparinised tubes. Using a panel that included CD45RO, CCR7, CD25, CD127, CD95 and CD27, naive, central memory, regulatory and stem cell-like memory CD4+ T cells were sorted on a BD FACSAria II. All sorted populations exceeded 95% purity. PBMCs were isolated immediately by Lymphoprep density gradient centrifugation and stained directly without culture. Samples were stained and sorted in pairs, with one healthy donor and one patient per experiment, so that batch effects were minimized. Measured from the cysteine to the phenylalanine, the CDR3 is 12 residues long. The retained sequence is limited to the CDR3, 36 bases, with the frame set at the first base. V is cut by 8 bases and J by 0 bases, and the space between the germline ends is 7 bases. CDR1 is given as SNHLY and CDR2 as FYNNEI, both from the germline V gene.

Details on this clone: What this receptor recognizes is not known. No base quality information exists; no much larger clone differs at one position.

The research as a whole found: Only small numbers of individuals were included in the HLA sub-analyses, which left unresolved whether HLA type had any influence on TCRB rearrangement. Shorter templates might have been favored by PCR, but patient and control samples were amplified and corrected together, so both groups would have been affected equally by any skew. Because cDNA was sequenced instead of genomic DNA, activated cells with high expression could be over-represented, although the groups did not differ in activation or CD3 levels. Patients with type 1 diabetes made fewer insertions and deleted more nucleotides at VDJ recombination sites, implying thymic rearrangement abnormalities. A moderate but significant shortening of TCRB CDR3 length was observed in type 1 diabetes patients in all four CD4+ subsets. The naive, central memory and regulatory TCRB repertoires appeared to resemble one another more closely among patients than among healthy donors.

The entire isolated RNA was reverse transcribed using the High Capacity cDNA Reverse Transcription Kit, and thus expressed TCRB transcripts were sequenced. For stem cell-like memory T cell samples, survey-depth immunoSEQ sequencing was used, averaging about 1 million total reads per sample. Sorted cells were lysed in RLT buffer, and RNA was extracted using DNase-treated RNeasy Micro or Mini kits according to cell number. Each cell subset was processed separately to prevent cross-contamination, with patient and healthy donor samples processed together. The immunoSEQ multiplex PCR was used to amplify TCRB sequences from cDNA, generating 87-bp fragments that spanned the CDR3 region. Sequencing of the amplicons was performed on the Illumina HiSeq platform. The authors' pipeline ran thus. Synthetic template baselines were used to correct PCR bias computationally, reads within Hamming distance 2 were collapsed, and singletons that could not be merged were discarded. By aligning reads against IMGT, V, D and J genes, CDR3 length, and insertions or deletions at six rearrangement sites were assigned. Within each subset, clonotype counts were normalized to sorted cell number, after which true diversity and Gini coefficients were computed with the tcR R package. The overlap coefficient, calculated on TCRB nucleotide sequences, was used to quantify repertoire sharing. The table comes from immuneACCESS by way of TCRdb, which keeps in-frame sequences with V and J called. Part of the clones is missing from these tables; in studies checked, under half for an unresolved V gene and the rest for unknown reasons. V and J calls and clone size are given by that table; D and trimming were obtained from the DNA. This sample gives about 23,000 clones in total; approximately 57% of them show up just once. Approximately 0.39% of the sample is held by the ten biggest clonotypes.

The sequenced sample consisted of stem cell memory CD4+ T cells from blood. Reading the label with the study, this specimen's cell subset or site is: stem cell-like memory CD4+ T cells. The receptor chain draws on TRBV2 and TRBJ1-1, with the D gene not clear enough to name. The receptor was isolated from a man between 18 and 29 years old with type 1 diabetes. The CDR3 region has the sequence CASGGVNTEAFF. The nucleotides read TGTGCCAGCGGCGGGGTGAACACTGAAGCTTTCTTT.